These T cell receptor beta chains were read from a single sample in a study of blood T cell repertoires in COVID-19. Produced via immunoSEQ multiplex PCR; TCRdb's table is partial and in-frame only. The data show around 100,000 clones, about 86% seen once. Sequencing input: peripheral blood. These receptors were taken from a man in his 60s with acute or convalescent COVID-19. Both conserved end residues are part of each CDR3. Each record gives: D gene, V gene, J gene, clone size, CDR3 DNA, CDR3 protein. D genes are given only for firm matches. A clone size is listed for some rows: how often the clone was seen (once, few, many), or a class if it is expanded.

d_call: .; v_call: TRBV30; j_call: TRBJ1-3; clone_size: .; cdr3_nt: TGTGCCTGGGGGGCGGGAAACACCATATATTTT; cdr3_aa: CAWGAGNTIYF
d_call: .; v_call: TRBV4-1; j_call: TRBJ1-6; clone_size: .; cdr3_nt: TGCGCCAGCAGCCAAGTTTTACAGGGTAATTCACCCCTCCACTTT; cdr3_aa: CASSQVLQGNSPLHF
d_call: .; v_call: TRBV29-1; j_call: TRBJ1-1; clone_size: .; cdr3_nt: TGCAGCGTTGGAGGCACGAACACTGAAGCTTTCTTT; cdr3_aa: CSVGGTNTEAFF
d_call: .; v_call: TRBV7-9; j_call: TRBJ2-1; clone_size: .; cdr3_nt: TGTGCCAGCAGCTTAGCGCTAGGCGGGTCTAATTACAATGAGCAGTTCTTC; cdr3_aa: CASSLALGGSNYNEQFF
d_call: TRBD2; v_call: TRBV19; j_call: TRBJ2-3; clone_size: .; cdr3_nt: TGTGCCAGTAGCACATTTACTAGCGGGGGCACAGATACGCAGTATTTT; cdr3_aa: CASSTFTSGGTDTQYF
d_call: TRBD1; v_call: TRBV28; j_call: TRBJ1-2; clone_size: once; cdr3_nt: TGTGCCAGCAGCTCACAGGGGGCTCGCTATGGCTACACCTTC; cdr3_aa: CASSSQGARYGYTF
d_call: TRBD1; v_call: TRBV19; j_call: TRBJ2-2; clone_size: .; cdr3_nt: TGTGCCAGTAGCTGGGGGACAGGGATGGGCACCGGGGAGCTGTTTTTT; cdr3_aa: CASSWGTGMGTGELFF
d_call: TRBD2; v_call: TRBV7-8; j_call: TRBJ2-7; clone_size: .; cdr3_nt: TGTGCCAGCAGCTCCTTAGCGGGGGGCTACGAGCAGTACTTC; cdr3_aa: CASSSLAGGYEQYF
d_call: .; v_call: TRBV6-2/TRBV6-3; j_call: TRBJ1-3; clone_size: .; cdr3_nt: TGTGCCAGCAGTCCGGACACCCAACCTGGAAACACCATATATTTT; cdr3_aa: CASSPDTQPGNTIYF
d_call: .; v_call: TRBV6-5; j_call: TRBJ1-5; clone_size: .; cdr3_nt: TGTGCCAGCAGTTACTCGGGGGGGAGCAATCAGCCCCAGCATTTT; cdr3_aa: CASSYSGGSNQPQHF
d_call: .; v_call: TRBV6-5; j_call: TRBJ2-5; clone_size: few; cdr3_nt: TGTGCCAGCAGGTCTGACTCGCCGCGAGAGACCCAGTACTTC; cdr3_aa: CASRSDSPRETQYF
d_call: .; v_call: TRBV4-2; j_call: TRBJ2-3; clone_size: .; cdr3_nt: TGTGCCAGCAGCCCCCTCGGTCGGGAAGAACGGGGCACAGATACGCAGTATTTT; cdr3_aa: CASSPLGREERGTDTQYF
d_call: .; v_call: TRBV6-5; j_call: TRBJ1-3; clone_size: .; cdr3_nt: TGTGCCAGCAGGACACACAGGAGCTCTGGAAACACCATATATTTT; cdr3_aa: CASRTHRSSGNTIYF
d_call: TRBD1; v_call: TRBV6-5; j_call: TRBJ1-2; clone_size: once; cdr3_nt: TGTGCCAGCAGTTCATACAGGGGGCGTAACTATGGCTACACCTTC; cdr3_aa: CASSSYRGRNYGYTF
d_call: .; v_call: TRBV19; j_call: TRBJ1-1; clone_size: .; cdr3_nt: TGTGCCAGCCAAGACAAGGCGAACACTGAAGCTTTCTTT; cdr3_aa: CASQDKANTEAFF
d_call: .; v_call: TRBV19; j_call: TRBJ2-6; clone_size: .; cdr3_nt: TGTGCCAGTACAACTGGGGCCAACGTCCTGACTTTC; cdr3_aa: CASTTGANVLTF
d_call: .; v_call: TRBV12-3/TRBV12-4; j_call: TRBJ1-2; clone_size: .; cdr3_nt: TGTGCCAGCAGTTTAGACAGCCACTATGGCTACACCTTC; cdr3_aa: CASSLDSHYGYTF
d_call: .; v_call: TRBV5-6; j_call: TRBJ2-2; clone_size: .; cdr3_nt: TGTGCCAGCAGCATATTCCCCGGGGAGCTGTTTTTT; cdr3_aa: CASSIFPGELFF
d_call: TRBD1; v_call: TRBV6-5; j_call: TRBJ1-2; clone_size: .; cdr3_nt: TGTGCCAGCGGCGAACCAGGGGGCGCGAACCATGGCTACACCTTC; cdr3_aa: CASGEPGGANHGYTF
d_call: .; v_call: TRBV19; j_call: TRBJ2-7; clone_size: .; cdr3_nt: TGTGCCAGTAGTATTGGGCCAACCTACGAGCAGTACTTC; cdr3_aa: CASSIGPTYEQYF
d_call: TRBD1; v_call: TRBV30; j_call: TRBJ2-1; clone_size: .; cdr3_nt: TGTGCCTGGGAAGCCGGGACAGCCAATGAGCAGTTCTTC; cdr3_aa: CAWEAGTANEQFF
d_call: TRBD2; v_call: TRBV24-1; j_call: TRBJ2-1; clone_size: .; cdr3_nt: TGTGCCACCAGTGATTCCCGGGGGGGCCACTACAATGAGCAGTTCTTC; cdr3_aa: CATSDSRGGHYNEQFF
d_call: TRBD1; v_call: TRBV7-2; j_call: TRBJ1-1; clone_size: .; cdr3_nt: TGTGCCAGCAGCTTGGGCAGGGGGCAAACTGAAGCTTTCTTT; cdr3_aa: CASSLGRGQTEAFF
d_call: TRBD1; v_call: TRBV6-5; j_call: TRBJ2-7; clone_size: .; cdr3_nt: TGTGCCAGCAGTTACTACAGGGGAGACGAGCAGTACTTC; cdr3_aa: CASSYYRGDEQYF
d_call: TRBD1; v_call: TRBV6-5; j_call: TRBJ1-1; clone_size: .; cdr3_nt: TGTGCCAGCTCCACAGGGGAACGCGCTGAAGCTTTCTTT; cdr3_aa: CASSTGERAEAFF
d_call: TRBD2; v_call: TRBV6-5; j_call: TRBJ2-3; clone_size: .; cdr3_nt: TGTGCCAGCAGTTATACGGCTAGCGGGGCCACAGATACGCAGTATTTT; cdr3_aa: CASSYTASGATDTQYF
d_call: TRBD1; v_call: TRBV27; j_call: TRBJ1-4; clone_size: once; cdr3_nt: TGTGCCAGCAGTCCACAGGGGTTATACGAAAAACTGTTTTTT; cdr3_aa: CASSPQGLYEKLFF
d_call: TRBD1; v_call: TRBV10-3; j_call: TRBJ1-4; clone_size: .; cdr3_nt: TGTGCCACCTCCTTAGAACCGACAGGGGACAATGAAAAACTGTTTTTT; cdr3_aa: CATSLEPTGDNEKLFF
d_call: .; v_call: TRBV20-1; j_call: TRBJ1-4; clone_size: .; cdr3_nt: TGCAGTGCTAGTGTTGGGCAGATTAATGAAAAACTGTTTTTT; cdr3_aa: CSASVGQINEKLFF
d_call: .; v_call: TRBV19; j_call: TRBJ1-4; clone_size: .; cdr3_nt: TGTGCCAGTAGTATCGGTGGCCAGGCCAGGGAAAAACTGTTTTTT; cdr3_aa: CASSIGGQAREKLFF
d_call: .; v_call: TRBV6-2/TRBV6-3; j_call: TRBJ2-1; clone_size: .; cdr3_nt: TGTGCCAGCAGTTGGGTTGGGGGCTCCGGCAATGAGCAGTTCTTC; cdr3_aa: CASSWVGGSGNEQFF
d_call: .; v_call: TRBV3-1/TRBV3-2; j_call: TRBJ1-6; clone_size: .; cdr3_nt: TGTGCCAGCAGCCAAAACCGACAGATTTCACCCCTCCACTTT; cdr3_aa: CASSQNRQISPLHF
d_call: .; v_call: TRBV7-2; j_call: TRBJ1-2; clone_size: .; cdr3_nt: TGTGCCAGCAGCTTGACCTCAGGGGCTACTAACTATGGCTACACCTTC; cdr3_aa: CASSLTSGATNYGYTF
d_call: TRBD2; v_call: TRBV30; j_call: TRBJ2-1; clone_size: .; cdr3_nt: TGTGCCTGGAGTCCGGGGGGTGAGCAGTTCTTC; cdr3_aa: CAWSPGGEQFF
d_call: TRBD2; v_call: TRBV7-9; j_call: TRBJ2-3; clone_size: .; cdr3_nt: TGTGCCAGCAGCTTAGCCGGACTAGCGGTCCCAACGGATACGCAGTATTTT; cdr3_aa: CASSLAGLAVPTDTQYF
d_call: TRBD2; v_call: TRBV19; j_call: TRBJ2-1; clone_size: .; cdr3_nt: TGTGCCAGTAGTGAACTAGCGGGGGGCATCCGCAATGAGCAGTTCTTC; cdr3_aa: CASSELAGGIRNEQFF
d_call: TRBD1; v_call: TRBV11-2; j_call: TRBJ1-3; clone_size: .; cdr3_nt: TGTGCCAGCAGCAGTGACAGGGGGCGAAGAAACACCATATATTTT; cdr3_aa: CASSSDRGRRNTIYF
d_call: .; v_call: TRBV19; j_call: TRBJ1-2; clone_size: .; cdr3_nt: TGTGCCAGTAGTATAAACAGGGAAGGTGGCTACACCTTC; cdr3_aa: CASSINREGGYTF
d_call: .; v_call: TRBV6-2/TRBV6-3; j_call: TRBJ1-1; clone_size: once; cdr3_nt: TGTGCCAGCAGCCCGTTTTTAAACACTGAAGCTTTCTTT; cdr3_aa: CASSPFLNTEAFF
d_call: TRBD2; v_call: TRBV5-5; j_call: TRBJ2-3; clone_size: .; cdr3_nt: TGTGCCAGCAGCCCCGGACTAGCGGGGTACACAGATACGCAGTATTTT; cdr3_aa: CASSPGLAGYTDTQYF